A selection of T cell receptor beta chains follows, all from one sample in a study of T cell repertoires in cytomegalovirus infection. Each CDR3 protein gets one entry after TCRdb re-called the reads with MiXCR. Of some 68,000 distinct CDR3 sequences listed, about 22% were seen once; the top ten hold around 77%. No antigen has been assigned to these receptors. Sequencing input: PBMCs, sequenced either directly or after in vitro stimulation (not recorded which). All receptors come from a human donor in good health (CMV status not recorded). Some clones in this sample may be carry-over from other donors' samples. CDR3s include the opening cysteine and the closing phenylalanine or tryptophan. A D gene is named only where the DNA matches it firmly. Where a row states a size, it is once, few, many or the class of an expanded clone; other rows omit it.

D gene	clone size	J gene	V gene	CDR3 DNA	CDR3 protein
TRBD2	many	TRBJ2-1	TRBV28	TGTGCCAGCAGTTTAAGGGGCGGGAGGGCCGAGTTCTTC	CASSLRGGRAEFF
TRBD1	-	TRBJ2-2	TRBV12-3/TRBV12-4	TGTGCCAGCAGCCCGGGACAGGATACCGGGGAGCTGTTTTTT	CASSPGQDTGELFF
-	-	TRBJ2-7	TRBV28	TGTGCCAGCAGTTTGACCGGGATTACTTACGAGCAGTACTTC	CASSLTGITYEQYF
TRBD2	many	TRBJ2-1	TRBV7-9	TGTGCCAGCAGCCTAGGACCGGGACTAGCTGCTAATGAGCAGTTCTTC	CASSLGPGLAANEQFF
TRBD1	few	TRBJ1-1	TRBV10-3	TGTGCCATCAGTTCCCCGGGACAGGGGTTTTCGGCTTTCTTT	CAISSPGQGFSAFF
TRBD2	-	TRBJ2-1	TRBV9	TGTGCCAGCAGCGTAGTGGGACTAGGGGGTAGGGAGCAGTTCTTC	CASSVVGLGGREQFF
TRBD2	-	TRBJ2-2	TRBV11-2	TGTGCCAGCAGCTTAGAAAGCCGCGGGACTAGTTTGAGAACCGGGGAGCTGTTTTTT	CASSLESRGTSLRTGELFF
-	many	TRBJ2-3	TRBV7-2	TGTGCCAGCAGCTTGGGAGCGGCGCGAGATACGCAGTATTTT	CASSLGAARDTQYF
TRBD2	few	TRBJ2-1	TRBV19	TGTGCCAGTAGTATAGAAATTAGCGGGAGTCGGGGTGAGCAGTTCTTC	CASSIEISGSRGEQFF
-	-	TRBJ1-5	TRBV19	TGTGCCAGCAACGAGGTCCCCCAGCATTTT	CASNEVPQHF
-	-	TRBJ1-5	TRBV12-3/TRBV12-4	TGTGCCAGCAGTTTCGGCGGGATATATCAGCCCCAGCATTTT	CASSFGGIYQPQHF
TRBD1	-	TRBJ2-2	TRBV28	TGTGCCAGCACCACCATCCCTGTCTCCGGGACAGCGAACACCGGGGAGCTGTTTTTT	CASTTIPVSGTANTGELFF
-	-	TRBJ1-3	TRBV9	TGTGCCAGCAGCTCCTTGGGCCTTGGAGGGATAGACTCTGGAAACACCATATATTTT	CASSSLGLGGIDSGNTIYF
-	many	TRBJ2-1	TRBV7-3	TGTGCCAGCAGCTTAGGGGAAAGCTCCTACAATGAGCAGTTCTTC	CASSLGESSYNEQFF
-	-	TRBJ2-1	TRBV19	TGTGCCAGTAGTATACACAATGAGCAGTTCTTC	CASSIHNEQFF
-	-	TRBJ2-1	TRBV7-9	TGTGCCAGCAGCTTGACTAGTATCTCCTACAATGAGCAGTTCTTC	CASSLTSISYNEQFF
-	-	TRBJ1-5	TRBV19	TGTGCCAGTCGAGCAGGCGGGGGAGCCCAGCATTTT	CASRAGGGAQHF
TRBD2	few	TRBJ2-3	TRBV12-3/TRBV12-4	TGTGCCAGCAGGACGGGACTAGCGGGAGAAAATACGCAGTATTTT	CASRTGLAGENTQYF